This TCR beta chain comes out of a study of T-cell memory formation after mild COVID-19. Background on the study: For the most part, TCR clusters were specific to one donor.

This CDR3 has 15 residues. Germline loops: CDR1 MGHRA, CDR2 YSYEKL. Unmatched junction bases numbered 12, after V lost 8 bases and J lost 5 bases. This clonotype has only a few counts. Its antigen is still unknown. The study, taken as a whole, reports: Day 37-peaking second-wave clones had unconfirmed SARS-CoV-2 specificity. CD4+ contracting clones were found mainly in CM and EM, and CD8+ ones in EMRA.

Via MiXCR, TCRdb re-called the 5' RACE reads, giving one row per CDR3 protein. The profile shows 250,000 to 350,000 distinct CDR3 sequences, roughly a fifth of them singletons. J is TRBJ2-5 and V is TRBV4-1, with 9 bases that match TRBD2. Sequenced input: PBMCs or a T cell subset sorted from them (not recorded which). The TCR originated in a man younger than 35 who had mild COVID-19 (a few samples of this study predate the infection). Cell type and time point are not known. The CDR3 reads CASSRLADRRETQYF. CDR3 bases: TGCGCCAGCTCCCGACTAGCGGATCGAAGGGAGACCCAGTACTTC.